This is a list of T cell receptor beta chains from one sample in a study of blood T cells in healthy people across ages. MiXCR, applied by TCRdb to the 5' RACE reads, yields one record per CDR3 protein. Of about 690,000 distinct CDR3 sequences in the sample, roughly two fifths are singletons; the top ten hold about 30%. The sequenced material came from blood. Every receptor here comes from a man of 80 years or more in good health. Both conserved end residues are part of each CDR3. Fields, in order: V gene, CDR3 length, J gene, D gene, clone size, CDR3 protein, CDR3 DNA. D genes are given only for firm matches. Only part of the rows carry a size: once, few, many, or a class if the clone is expanded.

V gene: TRBV5-1
CDR3 length: 15
J gene: TRBJ2-3
D gene: NA
clone size: few
CDR3 protein: CASSSLGQGRDTQYF
CDR3 DNA: TGCGCCAGCAGCTCGCTGGGACAAGGGAGAGATACGCAGTATTTT

V gene: TRBV27
CDR3 length: 19
J gene: TRBJ2-2
D gene: TRBD2
clone size: NA
CDR3 protein: CASSRIAGGTNPNTGELFF
CDR3 DNA: TGTGCCAGCAGTAGAATAGCGGGAGGAACAAACCCGAACACCGGGGAGCTGTTTTTT

V gene: TRBV20-1
CDR3 length: 18
J gene: TRBJ2-1
D gene: TRBD2
clone size: NA
CDR3 protein: CSASILYNGLAEDNEQFF
CDR3 DNA: TGCAGTGCTAGTATTTTGTATAATGGACTAGCGGAAGACAATGAGCAGTTCTTC

V gene: TRBV28
CDR3 length: 14
J gene: TRBJ1-1
D gene: NA
clone size: NA
CDR3 protein: CASRIGGSHTEAFF
CDR3 DNA: TGTGCCAGCAGGATAGGGGGTTCACACACTGAAGCTTTCTTT

V gene: TRBV28
CDR3 length: 15
J gene: TRBJ2-7
D gene: TRBD2
clone size: NA
CDR3 protein: CASSLFGGGSYEQYF
CDR3 DNA: TGTGCCAGCAGTTTATTTGGGGGAGGGTCCTACGAGCAGTACTTC

V gene: TRBV7-2
CDR3 length: 18
J gene: TRBJ1-4
D gene: NA
clone size: NA
CDR3 protein: CASSLVVSGIATNEKLFF
CDR3 DNA: TGTGCCAGCAGCTTAGTGGTATCGGGGATCGCAACTAATGAAAAACTGTTTTTT

V gene: TRBV5-1
CDR3 length: 13
J gene: TRBJ1-4
D gene: TRBD1
clone size: NA
CDR3 protein: CASSLTGQEKLFF
CDR3 DNA: TGCGCCAGCAGCTTGACGGGACAGGAAAAACTGTTTTTT

V gene: TRBV20-1
CDR3 length: 14
J gene: TRBJ2-7
D gene: NA
clone size: NA
CDR3 protein: CSAKACSGPNEQYF
CDR3 DNA: TGCAGTGCCAAGGCCTGCTCGGGCCCTAACGAGCAGTACTTC

V gene: TRBV7-8
CDR3 length: 15
J gene: TRBJ1-5
D gene: NA
clone size: NA
CDR3 protein: CASSLENRGHQPQHF
CDR3 DNA: TGTGCCAGCAGCTTAGAAAACCGCGGGCATCAGCCCCAGCATTTT

V gene: TRBV29-1
CDR3 length: 17
J gene: TRBJ2-7
D gene: NA
clone size: NA
CDR3 protein: CSVEAPQGGGPPYEQYF
CDR3 DNA: TGCAGCGTTGAAGCCCCCCAGGGGGGAGGGCCTCCCTACGAGCAGTACTTC

V gene: TRBV28
CDR3 length: 12
J gene: TRBJ2-3
D gene: NA
clone size: many
CDR3 protein: CASSFFTDTQYF
CDR3 DNA: TGTGCCAGCAGCTTCTTCACAGATACGCAGTATTTT

V gene: TRBV29-1
CDR3 length: 15
J gene: TRBJ2-1
D gene: TRBD1
clone size: many
CDR3 protein: CSVVRNRQGDNEQFF
CDR3 DNA: TGCAGCGTTGTTAGGAATCGACAGGGCGACAATGAGCAGTTCTTC

V gene: TRBV14
CDR3 length: 15
J gene: TRBJ2-5
D gene: TRBD1
clone size: many
CDR3 protein: CASSQGQTGGETQYF
CDR3 DNA: TGTGCCAGCAGCCAAGGGCAGACAGGGGGAGAGACCCAGTACTTC

V gene: TRBV5-6
CDR3 length: 13
J gene: TRBJ2-1
D gene: NA
clone size: many
CDR3 protein: CASRGTDYNEQFF
CDR3 DNA: TGTGCCAGCAGGGGGACTGATTACAATGAGCAGTTCTTC

V gene: TRBV7-2
CDR3 length: 14
J gene: TRBJ2-5
D gene: NA
clone size: NA
CDR3 protein: CASSDYARDNEQYF
CDR3 DNA: TGTGCCAGCAGCGACTATGCGCGGGACAATGAGCAGTACTTC

V gene: TRBV14
CDR3 length: 15
J gene: TRBJ2-5
D gene: NA
clone size: NA
CDR3 protein: CASSQDRARGETQYF
CDR3 DNA: TGTGCCAGCAGCCAAGATCGGGCCAGGGGTGAGACCCAGTACTTC

V gene: TRBV10-1
CDR3 length: 14
J gene: TRBJ2-3
D gene: NA
clone size: NA
CDR3 protein: CASSDGQGRYTRYF
CDR3 DNA: TGCGCCAGCAGTGACGGGCAGGGGAGATATACGCGGTATTTT

V gene: TRBV15
CDR3 length: 15
J gene: TRBJ2-7
D gene: NA
clone size: NA
CDR3 protein: CATSRDQGPVSEQYF
CDR3 DNA: TGTGCCACCAGCAGAGATCAGGGGCCCGTTTCCGAGCAGTACTTC

V gene: TRBV5-1
CDR3 length: 16
J gene: TRBJ1-5
D gene: TRBD1
clone size: NA
CDR3 protein: CASSPGDRGGIQPQHF
CDR3 DNA: TGCGCCAGCAGCCCGGGGGACAGGGGTGGCATACAGCCCCAGCATTTT

V gene: TRBV12-3/TRBV12-4
CDR3 length: 14
J gene: TRBJ2-7
D gene: NA
clone size: few
CDR3 protein: CASSGNQGINEQYF
CDR3 DNA: TGTGCCAGCAGTGGCAACCAGGGGATCAACGAGCAGTACTTC

V gene: TRBV29-1
CDR3 length: 11
J gene: TRBJ2-7
D gene: NA
clone size: many
CDR3 protein: CSGRDKGEQYF
CDR3 DNA: TGCAGCGGCCGGGACAAAGGCGAGCAGTACTTC

V gene: TRBV7-8
CDR3 length: 18
J gene: TRBJ2-7
D gene: TRBD2
clone size: NA
CDR3 protein: CASSFGGLAGGKSHEQYF
CDR3 DNA: TGTGCCAGCAGCTTTGGAGGGCTAGCGGGAGGAAAGTCCCACGAGCAGTACTTC

V gene: TRBV20-1
CDR3 length: 14
J gene: TRBJ2-1
D gene: NA
clone size: NA
CDR3 protein: CSARDWDQYNEQFF
CDR3 DNA: TGCAGTGCTAGAGATTGGGACCAATACAATGAGCAGTTCTTC

V gene: TRBV3-1
CDR3 length: 18
J gene: TRBJ2-1
D gene: TRBD2
clone size: few
CDR3 protein: CASSQTALLAGVYNEQFF
CDR3 DNA: TGTGCCAGCAGCCAGACCGCTTTACTAGCGGGGGTCTACAATGAGCAGTTCTTC

V gene: TRBV30
CDR3 length: 14
J gene: TRBJ2-3
D gene: NA
clone size: NA
CDR3 protein: CAWGRALSTDTQYF
CDR3 DNA: TGTGCCTGGGGCCGGGCTCTGAGCACAGATACGCAGTATTTT

V gene: TRBV20-1
CDR3 length: 15
J gene: TRBJ1-2
D gene: TRBD1
clone size: NA
CDR3 protein: CSAGGQGLGRYGYTF
CDR3 DNA: TGCAGTGCTGGGGGACAGGGCCTAGGTCGGTATGGCTACACCTTC

V gene: TRBV12-3/TRBV12-4
CDR3 length: 15
J gene: TRBJ2-6
D gene: NA
clone size: many
CDR3 protein: CASSLAGTGANVLTF
CDR3 DNA: TGTGCCAGCAGTTTAGCCGGGACTGGGGCCAACGTCCTGACTTTC

V gene: TRBV6-2/TRBV6-3
CDR3 length: 17
J gene: TRBJ2-3
D gene: TRBD1
clone size: many
CDR3 protein: CASSTPSRQGGRDTQYF
CDR3 DNA: TGTGCCAGCAGTACACCCTCTCGACAGGGGGGTCGAGATACGCAGTATTTT